Below, 11 T cell receptor beta chains from the same sample are listed, as sequenced in a study of cytomegalovirus exposure and HLA in healthy donors. Use of 60 Vbeta and 13 Jbeta primers characterized the PCR. Sequencing was performed with immunoSEQ multiplex PCR; in TCRdb, only in-frame clones are kept and a portion is missing. The sample carries some 130,000 clones, around three quarters recorded once. Sequencing used PBMCs. Source of these receptors: a man aged 40-50 years in good health and CMV-seronegative.

This chain links TRBV1 with TRBJ2-1; TRBD2, as called in the table, went unchecked against the DNA. TRBV1 is a recognized pseudogene. This CDR3 is built from 15 residues. For the CDR3, the DNA is TGCACCAGCCCCCTGAGCGGGAGATCCTACAATGAGCAGTTCTTC. Its translation: CTSPLSGRSYNEQFF.

This clone was counted once. The rearrangement uses TRBV19 and TRBJ2-3; maybe TRBD2 (7 bases). In germline, CDR1 is LNHDA, CDR2 SQIVND (reference sequence). This CDR3 is built from 16 residues. Trimming cost V 3 bases and J 2 bases, with 15 bases left between them. In DNA, the CDR3 is TGTGCCAGTAGTATTGATAGGGGGACTACCACAGATACGCAGTATTTT. Translated: CASSIDRGTTTDTQYF.

The chain combines TRBV6-6 with TRBJ1-1, with a weak D call TRBD1 (6 bases). V was clipped by 0 bases and J by 2 bases, with 10 bases between them. CDR1 is MNHNY, CDR2 SVGAGI, per germline (reference sequence). CDR3 size: 15 residues. The CDR3 loop reads CASSYSAGDNTEAFF. In DNA, the CDR3 is TGTGCCAGCAGTTACTCGGCAGGGGACAACACTGAAGCTTTCTTT.

This chain links TRBV5-4 with TRBJ2-7; 7 bases are shared with TRBD2. With 0 bases clipped from V and 4 bases from J, the junction kept 10 bases outside the gene matches. CDR1 and CDR2 from the germline V gene are SGHNT and YYREEE (reference sequence). This CDR3 region has 16 residues. CDR3 protein: CASSLGPGGGDYEQYF. The CDR3 DNA reads TGTGCCAGCAGCTTGGGCCCCGGCGGGGGAGATTACGAGCAGTACTTC.

With respect to this clone: Other DNA sequences of this sample code for an identical CDR3. The chain couples TRBV6-5 to TRBJ2-3; D gene unclear. The CDR3 runs to 13 residues. Germline V gene data show CDR1 as MNHEY and CDR2 as SVGAGI. The V gene lost 6 bases and the J gene lost 1 base, with 8 bases spanning the gap. The CDR3: CASSHRGTDTQYF. In DNA form, the CDR3 reads TGTGCCAGCAGCCACCGGGGCACAGATACGCAGTATTTT.

The chain joins TRBV9 to TRBJ1-3; no definite D call. Trimming removed 4 bases from V and 2 bases from J, with 13 bases in between. The CDR3 consists of 15 residues. CDR1 and CDR2 from the germline V gene are SGDLS and YYNGEE. The CDR3 DNA sequence: TGTGCCAGCAGCTATGCTCCGGAGGCTGGAAACACCATATATTTT. Translating gives CASSYAPEAGNTIYF.

This clone showed up just once. The chain joins TRBV30 to TRBJ2-6; a weak D match, TRBD1 (5 bases). The germline CDR1 and CDR2 sequences are GTSNPN and SVGIG (reference sequence). The CDR3 spans 15 residues. The V end lost 0 bases, the J end lost 2 bases, and 8 bases lay between the germline ends. CDR3 protein: CAWSVPTAGANVLTF. The CDR3 DNA reads TGTGCCTGGAGTGTACCGACAGCTGGGGCCAACGTCCTGACTTTC. Full variable domain (rest looked up from reference TRBV30 and TRBJ2-6): SQTIHQWPATLVQPVGSPLSLECTVEGTSNPNLYWYRQAAGRGLQLLFYSVGIGQISSEVPQNLSASRPQDRQFILSSKKLLLSDSGFYLCAWSVPTAGANVLTFGAGSRLTVL.

This clone appeared a single time. V and J are TRBV4-1 and TRBJ2-7; TRBD2 matches at 11 bases. This CDR3 comprises 18 residues. J was trimmed by 2 bases and V by 0 bases; bases with no gene match: 9. Germline V gene lookup returns CDR1 MGHRA and CDR2 YSYEKL. As DNA, the CDR3 is TGCGCCAGCAGCCAAGAATGGCTAGCGGGGGGCCTCACCTACGAGCAGTACTTC. This sequence encodes CASSQEWLAGGLTYEQYF.

The chain carries TRBV7-9 and TRBJ1-6, with 7 positions matching TRBD1. CDR3 size: 16 residues. With V trimmed by 1 base and J by 12 bases, 12 bases remained unmatched. The germline gives CDR1 SEHNR, CDR2 FQNEAQ (reference sequence). The CDR3 sequence: CASSLDFGDRVGPLHF. Here the CDR3 DNA reads TGTGCCAGCAGCTTAGACTTTGGAGACAGGGTCGGACCCCTCCACTTT.

This clone was detected a few times. The rearrangement links TRBV30 to TRBJ1-2; tentative D call: TRBD1 (6 bases). CDR3 length: 11 amino acids. Trimming took off 3 bases at V and 7 bases at J, with 9 bases between the two ends. Germline CDR1 and CDR2: GTSNPN and SVGIG (reference sequence). CDR3 loop: CAWSPTGGYTF. The DNA of the CDR3 is TGTGCCTGGAGCCCGACAGGTGGCTACACCTTC.

The chain links TRBV2 to TRBJ2-7; possible D gene TRBD2, 6 bases. CDR3 length: 15 amino acids. From germline, CDR1 is SNHLY and CDR2 FYNNEI. V gave up 6 bases and J gave up 2 bases, with 17 bases separating them. For the CDR3, the DNA is TGTGCCAGCAGGGAACGCGGGATTGGCGCCTACGAGCAGTACTTC. It yields the protein CASRERGIGAYEQYF.